This entry concerns a single T cell receptor beta chain. The sample holds a few counts of this clonotype. The specificity of this receptor is unknown. One base away there is no much larger clone; base qualities are not given. V gives up 3 bases and J gives up 0 bases, and the segment between their germline ends measures 12 bases. The germline V gene (reference sequence) yields DFQATT for CDR1 and SNEGSKA for CDR2. CDR3 length: 15 amino acids, cysteine to phenylalanine. Just CDR3 DNA is preserved here, 45 bases in frame from base 1. This sample is drawn from a study of early T cells in non-severe SARS-CoV-2 infection (dated by TCRdb to the early 2020s). With respect to the entire study: TCR sequencing used bulk RNA from unsorted whole blood, so alpha and beta chains could not be paired. Study-level results and caveats: VDJdb matching was skewed toward anti-spike CD8 responses and likely underestimated virus-specific expansions by missing private and CD4 specificities.

A case-control design nested within a healthcare worker cohort in London, UK, was used, with weekly nasopharyngeal swab PCR tests and blood sampling performed. Healthcare workers were recruited between 23 and 31 March 2020, during the week of the UK lockdown, and were followed weekly for up to about 15 weeks. Library preparation was by 5' RACE. The sequencer was a NextSeq 500. In the TCR library protocol, unique molecular identifiers were attached to individual cDNA molecules to correct for PCR bias and sequencing error. Both TCR alpha and beta chains were sequenced, and tight co-correlation was observed between alpha and beta sequence abundances in each sample. Under the source paper's analysis protocol: V gene, J gene and CDR3 annotation of TCR sequences was performed with Decombinator V4. TCRs were defined as expanded if a significant change between any two time points was detected under a Poisson model with p below 0.0001. TCR abundances were normalised to the total number of TCRs sequenced in each sample and reported as counts per million. TRAV1-2 paired with TRAJ12, TRAJ20 or TRAJ33 defined MAIT TCRs, while TRAV10 paired with TRAJ18 defined iNKT TCRs. A search of VDJdb, accessed on 1 November 2021, was run for TCRs annotated to CMV, EBV and SARS-CoV-2, with TCRs annotated for multiple antigens excluded. TCRdb handled the public reads itself, with Q25 trimming in fastp and clone calling in MiXCR, and kept productive beta chains. Each CDR3 protein gets just one entry, which takes the most common genes and DNA from the rows behind it. TCRdb, not the authors, supplied the V and J calls. The sample table records 75,000 to 80,000 distinct CDR3 sequences; 15% of these occur just once. The ten largest clones represent 9% to 15% of the sample.

In this chain, TRBV20-1 is recombined with TRBJ1-3; no D gene is confidently identified. Material: whole blood. The TCR sequence derives from an adult who was a healthcare worker with PCR-confirmed SARS-CoV-2 infection or an uninfected control (not recorded which). In nucleotides, the sequence is TGCAGTGCTAGCCCTGACGGATACTCTGGAAACACCATATATTTT. Translated, this gives CSASPDGYSGNTIYF.